The TCR beta chain described here comes from a study of cytomegalovirus exposure and HLA in healthy donors. Per germline, CDR1 SEHNR and CDR2 FQNEAQ (reference sequence). CDR3 length: 14 residues. Trimming shortened V by 4 bases and J by 4 bases, and 11 bases separated the two germline ends. Vbeta (60) and Jbeta (13) primers were used in the PCR. The repertoire was sequenced with immunoSEQ multiplex PCR; TCRdb's copy has only in-frame clones and lacks some. The sample records roughly 160,000 clones, roughly 75% being singletons. The chain joins TRBV7-9 to TRBJ1-5; possible D gene TRBD1, 6 bases. Sequenced: PBMCs. This TCR was sampled from a woman between 50 and 59 years old in good health and CMV-seropositive. The CDR3 protein is CASSSSTGNQPQHF. CDR3 DNA sequence: TGTGCCAGCAGCTCCTCGACAGGTAATCAGCCCCAGCATTTT.